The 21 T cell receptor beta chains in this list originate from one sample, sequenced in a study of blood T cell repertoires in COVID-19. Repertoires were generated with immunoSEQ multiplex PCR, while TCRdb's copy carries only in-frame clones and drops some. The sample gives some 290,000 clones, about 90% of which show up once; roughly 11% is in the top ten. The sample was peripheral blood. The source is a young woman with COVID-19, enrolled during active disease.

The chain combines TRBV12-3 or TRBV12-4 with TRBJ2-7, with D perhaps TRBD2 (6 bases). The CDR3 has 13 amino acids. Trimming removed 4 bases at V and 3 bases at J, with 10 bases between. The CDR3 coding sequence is TGTGCCAGCAGTTCGGGACTGTTCTACGAGCAGTACTTC. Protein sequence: CASSSGLFYEQYF.

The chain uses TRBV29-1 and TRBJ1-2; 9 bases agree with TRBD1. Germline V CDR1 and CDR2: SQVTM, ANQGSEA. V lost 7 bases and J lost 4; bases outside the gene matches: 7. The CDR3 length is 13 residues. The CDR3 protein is CSAWTGEIYGYTF. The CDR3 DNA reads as TGCAGCGCATGGACAGGGGAGATCTATGGCTACACCTTC. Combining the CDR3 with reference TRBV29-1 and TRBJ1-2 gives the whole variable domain SAVISQKPSRDICQRGTSLTIQCQVDSQVTMMFWYRQQPGQSLTLIATANQGSEATYESGFVIDKFPISRPNLTFSTLTVSNMSPEDSSIYLCSAWTGEIYGYTFGSGTRLTVV.

The CDR3 nucleotides read TGTGCCAGCAGTCACCGGGCCGGGACAGTTAACACCGGGGAGCTGTTTTTT. Its translation: CASSHRAGTVNTGELFF. The V and J genes are TRBV25-1 and TRBJ2-2; 7 nucleotides align to TRBD1. The CDR3 extends over 17 amino acids. In germline, CDR1 is MGHDK, CDR2 SYGVNS. The trim removed 5 bases at V and 2 bases at J, leaving 11 bases unmatched.

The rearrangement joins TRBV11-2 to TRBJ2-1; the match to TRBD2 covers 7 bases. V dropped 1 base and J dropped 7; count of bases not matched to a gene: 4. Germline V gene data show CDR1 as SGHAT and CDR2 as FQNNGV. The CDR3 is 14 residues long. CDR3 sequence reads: CASSLAGGGNEQFF. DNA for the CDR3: TGTGCCAGCAGCTTAGCGGGGGGAGGGAATGAGCAGTTCTTC. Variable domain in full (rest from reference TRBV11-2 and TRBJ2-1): EAGVAQSPRYKIIEKRQSVAFWCNPISGHATLYWYQQILGQGPKLLIQFQNNGVVDDSQLPKDRFSAERLKGVDSTLKIQPAKLEDSAVYLCASSLAGGGNEQFFGPGTRLTVL.

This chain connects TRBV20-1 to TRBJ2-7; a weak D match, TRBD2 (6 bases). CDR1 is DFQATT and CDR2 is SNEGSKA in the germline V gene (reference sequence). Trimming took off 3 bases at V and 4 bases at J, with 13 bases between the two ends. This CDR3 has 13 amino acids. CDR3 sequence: CSASRGTVYEQYF. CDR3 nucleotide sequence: TGCAGTGCTAGTCGGGGGACCGTATACGAGCAGTACTTC.

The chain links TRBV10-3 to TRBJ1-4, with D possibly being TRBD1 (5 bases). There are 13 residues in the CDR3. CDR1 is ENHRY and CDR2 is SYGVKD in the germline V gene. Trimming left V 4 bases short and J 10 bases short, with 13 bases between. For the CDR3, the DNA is TGTGCCATCAGTGTTGGGGAAAGGGGAAAACTGTTTTTT. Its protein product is CAISVGERGKLFF.

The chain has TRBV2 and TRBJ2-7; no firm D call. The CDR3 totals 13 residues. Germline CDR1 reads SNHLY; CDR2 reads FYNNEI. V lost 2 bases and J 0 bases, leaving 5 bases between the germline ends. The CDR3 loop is CASSETVSYEQYF. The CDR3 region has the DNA TGTGCCAGCAGTGAAACAGTCTCCTACGAGCAGTACTTC.

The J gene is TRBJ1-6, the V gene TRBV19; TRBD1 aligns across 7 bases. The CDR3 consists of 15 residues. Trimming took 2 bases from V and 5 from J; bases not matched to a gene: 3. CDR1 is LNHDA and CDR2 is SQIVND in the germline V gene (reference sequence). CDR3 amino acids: CASSISTGNNSPLHF. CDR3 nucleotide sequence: TGTGCCAGTAGTATATCGACAGGGAATAATTCACCCCTCCACTTT.

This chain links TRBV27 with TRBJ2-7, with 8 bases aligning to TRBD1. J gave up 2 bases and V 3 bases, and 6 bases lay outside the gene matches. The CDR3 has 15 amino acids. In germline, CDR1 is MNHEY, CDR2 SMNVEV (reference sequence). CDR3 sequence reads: CASSFGGQAPYEQYF. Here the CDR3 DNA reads TGTGCCAGCAGTTTCGGGGGACAGGCCCCCTACGAGCAGTACTTC.

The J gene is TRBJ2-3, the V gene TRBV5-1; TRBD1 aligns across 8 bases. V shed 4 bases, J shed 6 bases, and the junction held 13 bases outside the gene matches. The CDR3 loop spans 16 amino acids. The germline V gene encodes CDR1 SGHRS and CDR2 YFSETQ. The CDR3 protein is CASSGQGAGSPDTQYF. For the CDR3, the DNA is TGCGCCAGCAGCGGCCAGGGGGCGGGGAGCCCGGATACGCAGTATTTT. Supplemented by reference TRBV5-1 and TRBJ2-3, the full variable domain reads KAGVTQTPRYLIKTRGQQVTLSCSPISGHRSVSWYQQTPGQGLQFLFEYFSETQRNKGNFPGRFSGRQFSNSRSEMNVSTLELGDSALYLCASSGQGAGSPDTQYFGPGTRLTVL.

The DNA for the CDR3 is TGTGCCACCTGGGACTTCGCAACCACAGATACGCAGTATTTT. Translating it yields CATWDFATTDTQYF. This chain connects TRBV15 to TRBJ2-3; D is possibly TRBD2 (6 bases). The V end lost 8 bases, the J end lost 2 bases, and 14 bases lay between the germline ends. The CDR3 sequence is 14 residues long. Per germline, CDR1 LNHNV and CDR2 YYDKDF (reference sequence). The full variable domain, in which reference TRBV15 and TRBJ2-3 provide the parts outside the CDR3, is DAMVIQNPRYQVTQFGKPVTLSCSQTLNHNVMYWYQQKSSQAPKLLFHYYDKDFNNEADTPDNFQSRRPNTSFCFLDIRSPGLGDTAMYLCATWDFATTDTQYFGPGTRLTVL.

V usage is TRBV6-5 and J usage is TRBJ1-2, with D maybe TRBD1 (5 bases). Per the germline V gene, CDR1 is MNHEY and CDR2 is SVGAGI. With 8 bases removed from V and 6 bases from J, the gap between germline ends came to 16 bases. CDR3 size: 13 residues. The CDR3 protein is CASRTSRVDGYTF. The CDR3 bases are TGTGCCAGCCGGACCTCCAGGGTGGATGGCTACACCTTC.

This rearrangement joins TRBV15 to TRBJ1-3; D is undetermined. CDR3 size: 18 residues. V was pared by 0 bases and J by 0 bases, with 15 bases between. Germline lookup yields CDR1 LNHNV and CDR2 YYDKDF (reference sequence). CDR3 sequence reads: CATSRDEGYPVSGNTIYF. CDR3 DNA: TGTGCCACCAGCAGAGATGAGGGCTACCCGGTCTCTGGAAACACCATATATTTT.

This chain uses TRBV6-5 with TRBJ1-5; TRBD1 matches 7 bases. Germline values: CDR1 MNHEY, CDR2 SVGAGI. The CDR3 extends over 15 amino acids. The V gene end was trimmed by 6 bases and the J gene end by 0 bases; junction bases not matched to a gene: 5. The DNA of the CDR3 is TGTGCCAGCAGCGACGACAGGGCTAGCAATCAGCCCCAGCATTTT. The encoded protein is CASSDDRASNQPQHF.

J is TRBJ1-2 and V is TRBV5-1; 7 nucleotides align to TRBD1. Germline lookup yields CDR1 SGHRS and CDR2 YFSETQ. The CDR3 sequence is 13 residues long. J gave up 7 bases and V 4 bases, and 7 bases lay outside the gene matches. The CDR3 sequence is CASSVSPGGGYTF. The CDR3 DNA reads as TGCGCCAGCAGCGTCTCCCCAGGGGGTGGCTACACCTTC.

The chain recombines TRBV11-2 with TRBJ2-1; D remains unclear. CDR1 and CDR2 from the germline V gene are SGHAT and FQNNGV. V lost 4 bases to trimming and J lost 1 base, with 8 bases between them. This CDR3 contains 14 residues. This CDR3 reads CASSSSVSYNEQFF. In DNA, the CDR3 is TGTGCCAGCAGCTCCAGTGTTTCCTACAATGAGCAGTTCTTC.

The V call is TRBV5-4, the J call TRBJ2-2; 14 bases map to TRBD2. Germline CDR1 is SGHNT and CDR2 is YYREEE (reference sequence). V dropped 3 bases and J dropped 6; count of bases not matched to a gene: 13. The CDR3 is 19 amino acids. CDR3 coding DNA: TGTGCCAGCAGCTCGGGACTAGCGGGGGTCTGGGCTAAGGCCGGGGAGCTGTTTTTT. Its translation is CASSSGLAGVWAKAGELFF. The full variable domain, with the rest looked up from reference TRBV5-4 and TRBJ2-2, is ETGVTQSPTHLIKTRGQQVTLRCSSQSGHNTVSWYQQALGQGPQFIFQYYREEENGRGNFPPRFSGLQFPNYSSELNVNALELDDSALYLCASSSGLAGVWAKAGELFFGEGSRLTVL.

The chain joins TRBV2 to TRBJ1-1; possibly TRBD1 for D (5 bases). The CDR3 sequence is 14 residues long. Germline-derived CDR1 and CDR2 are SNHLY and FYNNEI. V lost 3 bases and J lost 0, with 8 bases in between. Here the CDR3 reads CASSEDKMNTEAFF. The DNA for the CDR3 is TGTGCCAGCAGTGAGGACAAAATGAACACTGAAGCTTTCTTT.

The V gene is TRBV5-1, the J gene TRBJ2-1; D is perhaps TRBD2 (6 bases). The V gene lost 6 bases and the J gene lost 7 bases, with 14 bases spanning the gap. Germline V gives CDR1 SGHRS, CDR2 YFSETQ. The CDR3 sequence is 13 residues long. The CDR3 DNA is TGCGCCAGCAAGGCGGATGGGGGGAATGAGCAGTTCTTC. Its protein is CASKADGGNEQFF. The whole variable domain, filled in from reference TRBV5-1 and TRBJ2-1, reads KAGVTQTPRYLIKTRGQQVTLSCSPISGHRSVSWYQQTPGQGLQFLFEYFSETQRNKGNFPGRFSGRQFSNSRSEMNVSTLELGDSALYLCASKADGGNEQFFGPGTRLTVL.

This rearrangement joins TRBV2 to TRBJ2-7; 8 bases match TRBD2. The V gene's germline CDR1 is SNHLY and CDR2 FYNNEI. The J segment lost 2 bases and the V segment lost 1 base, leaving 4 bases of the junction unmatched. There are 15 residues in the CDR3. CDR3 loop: CASSEGRGATYEQYF. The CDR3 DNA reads TGTGCCAGCAGTGAAGGGCGGGGGGCAACCTACGAGCAGTACTTC.

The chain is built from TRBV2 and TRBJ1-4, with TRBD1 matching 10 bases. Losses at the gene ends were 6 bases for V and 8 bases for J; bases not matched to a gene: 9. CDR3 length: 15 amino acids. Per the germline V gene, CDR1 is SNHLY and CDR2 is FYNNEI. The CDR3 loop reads CASRGQGLPEEKLFF. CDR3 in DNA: TGTGCCAGCAGGGGACAGGGGCTCCCTGAGGAAAAACTGTTTTTT.